One TCR beta chain is described in this entry. This clonotype came up many times. Its antigen has not been determined. Nothing much larger sits one base from this clone, and base qualities are not available. Inclusive of the bounding cysteine and phenylalanine, the CDR3 is 17 residues long. Only the CDR3 part of the read is kept: 51 bases, read in frame from the first base. V is cut back by 0 bases and J by 0 bases, with 5 bases in the junction unmatched. Per the germline V gene, KGHSH is the CDR1 and LQKENI is the CDR2. These reads were obtained on an Illumina HiSeq 2500. Quantitative 5'-RACE with molecular barcodes was the method used to prepare the TCR beta libraries. Concerning the study's data processing: A new computational method based on a probabilistic model of VDJ rearrangement was used to identify disease-linked TCR variants. TCRdb itself trimmed the public reads at Q25 with fastp, ran MiXCR and retained productive beta chains. Rows are combined by CDR3 protein, so each entry shows the most common genes and DNA. TCRdb assigned the V and J calls; the authors' analysis was not used. The sample table lists approximately 250,000 distinct CDR3 sequences, less than 9.5% of them with a count of one. Approximately 4.8% of the sample lies in the top ten.

These data belong to a study of CD8 T cells in ankylosing spondylitis (dated by TCRdb to about 2017). For the wider study: T cell receptor beta repertoires were profiled in healthy donors and ankylosing spondylitis patients so that disease-linked TCR variants could be found. The whole study cohort included some 100 healthy donors and 20 to 25 ankylosing spondylitis patients. Peripheral blood was sampled, and synovial fluid was also collected from ankylosing spondylitis patients. Broad study findings and their caveats: Blood from ankylosing spondylitis patients appeared to be characterized by a TCR beta motif made up of several highly homologous amino acid variants. Some of the motif variants had been reported before in the synovial fluid and blood of reactive arthritis patients, a finding that suggests common disease-initiation mechanisms. The disease-linked clones were reported as significantly enriched in matched synovial fluid samples from ankylosing spondylitis patients. In peripheral blood, the disease-linked clones were found at relatively low frequencies and had a CD8+ phenotype.

The sequence derives from a female donor with ankylosing spondylitis or in good health (not recorded which). The sample taken for sequencing was blood, either unsorted or a sorted T cell fraction (not recorded which). Recombination linked TRBV18 to TRBJ2-1; 7 bases in the junction line up with TRBD2. The CDR3 protein: CASSPPGGRSSYNEQFF. The DNA is as follows: TGTGCCAGCTCACCACCCGGCGGGAGAAGCTCCTACAATGAGCAGTTCTTC.